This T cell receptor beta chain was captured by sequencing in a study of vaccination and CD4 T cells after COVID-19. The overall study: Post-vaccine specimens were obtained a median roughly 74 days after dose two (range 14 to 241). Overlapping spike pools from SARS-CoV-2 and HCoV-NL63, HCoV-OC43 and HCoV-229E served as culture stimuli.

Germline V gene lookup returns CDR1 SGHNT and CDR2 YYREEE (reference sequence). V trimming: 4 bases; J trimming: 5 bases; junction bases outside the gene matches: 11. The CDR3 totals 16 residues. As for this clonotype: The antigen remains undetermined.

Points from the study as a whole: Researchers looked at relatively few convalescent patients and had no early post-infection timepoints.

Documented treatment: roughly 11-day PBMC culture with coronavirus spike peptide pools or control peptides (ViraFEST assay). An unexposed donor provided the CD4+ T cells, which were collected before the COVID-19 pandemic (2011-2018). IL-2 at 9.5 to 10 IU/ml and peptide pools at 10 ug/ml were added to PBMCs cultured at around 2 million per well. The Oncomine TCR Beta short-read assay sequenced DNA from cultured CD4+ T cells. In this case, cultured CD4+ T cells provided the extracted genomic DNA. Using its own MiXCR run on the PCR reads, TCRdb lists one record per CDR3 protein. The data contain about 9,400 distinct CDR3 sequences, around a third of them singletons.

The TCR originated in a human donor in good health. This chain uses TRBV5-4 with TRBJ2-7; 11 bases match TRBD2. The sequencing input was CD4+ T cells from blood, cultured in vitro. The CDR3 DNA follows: TGTGCCAGCAGCCGTAGCGGGAGGGTAAATGGTAACGAGCAGTACTTC. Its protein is CASSRSGRVNGNEQYF.